The 19 T cell receptor beta chains below come from one sample, sequenced in a study of blood T cell repertoires in COVID-19. The assay was immunoSEQ multiplex PCR, and TCRdb's table has in-frame clones only and misses some. The sample lists under 250,000 clones, about nine tenths occurring once. Material: peripheral blood. These receptor sequences come from a man aged 55 to 70 who had recovered from COVID-19.

This rearrangement joins TRBV5-1 to TRBJ1-5, with D possibly being TRBD1 (6 bases). Trimming cost V 1 base and J 0 bases, with 11 bases left between them. CDR1 is SGHRS and CDR2 is YFSETQ in the germline V gene. The CDR3 length is 16 residues. Here the CDR3 DNA reads TGCGCCAGCAGCTTGAGGCCAGGGGATAGCAATCAGCCCCAGCATTTT. This gives the protein CASSLRPGDSNQPQHF.

The chain links TRBV19 to TRBJ2-1; 9 bases agree with TRBD2. This CDR3 has 15 residues. Germline lookup yields CDR1 LNHDA and CDR2 SQIVND (reference sequence). The junction had 8 bases not matched to a gene; V was cut back by 7 bases and J by 4 bases. The CDR3 sequence: CASTLGLADYNEQFF. The DNA for the CDR3 is TGTGCCAGTACCCTGGGACTAGCAGATTACAATGAGCAGTTCTTC.

V is TRBV7-3 and J is TRBJ2-5; TRBD2 matches 12 bases. Germline assignment: CDR1 SGHTA and CDR2 FQGTGA. CDR3 length equals 15 residues. The V gene end was trimmed by 3 bases and the J gene end by 4 bases; junction bases not matched to a gene: 3. In DNA, the CDR3 is TGTGCCAGCAGCTTGACTAGCGGGGGCGCAGAGACCCAGTACTTC. Amino acid sequence: CASSLTSGGAETQYF.

Only one count was recorded for this clone. This chain joins TRBV3-1 (or the pseudogene TRBV3-2) and TRBJ2-5; 10 nucleotides line up with TRBD1. With 0 bases clipped from V and 5 bases from J, the junction kept 9 bases outside the gene matches. CDR3 size: 17 residues. Germline CDR1 reads LGHDT; CDR2 reads YNNKEL (reference sequence). The DNA of the CDR3 is TGTGCCAGCAGCCAAGATGTACCGGGACAGGGGAGTGAGACCCAGTACTTC. Translating gives CASSQDVPGQGSETQYF.

The V and J genes are TRBV19 and TRBJ1-2; weak D call: TRBD1 (5 bases). The germline CDR1 and CDR2 sequences are LNHDA and SQIVND (reference sequence). This CDR3 has 14 residues. The V end lost 2 bases, the J end lost 8 bases, and 15 bases lay between the germline ends. CDR3 amino acids: CASSIHTPQGGYTF. The CDR3 DNA reads as TGTGCCAGTAGTATACATACTCCGCAGGGAGGCTACACCTTC.

The chain couples TRBV6-2 or TRBV6-3 to TRBJ2-2; D is possibly TRBD2 (5 bases). Germline V CDR1 and CDR2: MNHEY, SVGEGT. Trimming stripped 4 bases from V and 1 base from J, with 10 bases between. This CDR3 has 15 amino acids. The CDR3 coding sequence is TGTGCCAGCAGTTTGCTAGCCGGGAACACCGGGGAGCTGTTTTTT. Protein: CASSLLAGNTGELFF.

The V and J genes are TRBV7-2 and TRBJ1-1; no clear D. Trimming took 5 bases from V and 5 from J, leaving 15 bases between them. This CDR3 is built from 14 residues. Germline loops: CDR1 SGHTA, CDR2 FQGNSA. CDR3 sequence (DNA): TGTGCCAGCAGCCCCGAGGCGGGGAGGACTGAAGCTTTCTTT. Translating it yields CASSPEAGRTEAFF.

The CDR3 loop is CASSSSGVTYNEQFF. CDR3 DNA: TGTGCCAGCAGTTCTAGCGGGGTCACCTACAATGAGCAGTTCTTC. This rearrangement joins TRBV5-4 to TRBJ2-1, with 9 bases that match TRBD2. This CDR3 contains 15 residues. Germline V CDR1 and CDR2: SGHNT, YYREEE (reference sequence). Germline trimming cut 5 bases from V and 2 bases from J; bases unmatched to any gene: 5. Complete variable domain (other parts from reference TRBV5-4 and TRBJ2-1): ETGVTQSPTHLIKTRGQQVTLRCSSQSGHNTVSWYQQALGQGPQFIFQYYREEENGRGNFPPRFSGLQFPNYSSELNVNALELDDSALYLCASSSSGVTYNEQFFGPGTRLTVL.

The chain is built from TRBV7-2 and TRBJ1-3; D may be TRBD1 (5 bases). CDR3 size: 13 residues. V gave up 4 bases and J gave up 7 bases, with 11 bases separating them. Germline CDR1 is SGHTA and CDR2 is FQGNSA. CDR3 nucleotide sequence: TGTGCCAGCAGCTACCCCGGGGGGAACACCATATATTTT. Amino acid sequence: CASSYPGGNTIYF. The full variable domain, rest sourced from reference TRBV7-2 and TRBJ1-3, is GAGVSQSPSNKVTEKGKDVELRCDPISGHTALYWYRQSLGQGLEFLIYFQGNSAPDKSGLPSDRFSAERTGGSVSTLTIQRTQQEDSAVYLCASSYPGGNTIYFGEGSWLTVV.

The V and J genes are TRBV5-1 and TRBJ2-3; 8 bases agree with TRBD2. Trimming cost V 7 bases and J 1 base; bases outside gene matches: 5. CDR1 SGHRS and CDR2 YFSETQ come from the germline V gene. The CDR3 covers 14 residues. The CDR3 is CASQAGDGTDTQYF. DNA of the CDR3: TGCGCCAGCCAAGCGGGAGATGGCACAGATACGCAGTATTTT.

The CDR3 here is CSASQPSGRAKSYEQYF. In DNA, the CDR3 is TGCAGTGCTAGTCAGCCTAGCGGGAGGGCCAAATCCTACGAGCAGTACTTC. This chain connects TRBV20-1 to TRBJ2-7; 12 bases are shared with TRBD2. J was trimmed by 1 base and V by 3 bases; bases with no gene match: 10. Germline V gene data show CDR1 as DFQATT and CDR2 as SNEGSKA (reference sequence). CDR3 length: 17 amino acids.

This rearrangement joins TRBV5-1 to TRBJ1-4, with TRBD1 matching over 9 bases. V lost 4 bases, J lost 5 bases, and 9 bases stayed unmatched. The CDR3 is 16 amino acids. Per the germline V gene, CDR1 is SGHRS and CDR2 is YFSETQ. CDR3 sequence (DNA): TGCGCCAGCAGCATACAGGGGGCGTGGTCCAATGAAAAACTGTTTTTT. This gives the protein CASSIQGAWSNEKLFF. The full variable domain, completed using reference TRBV5-1 and TRBJ1-4, is KAGVTQTPRYLIKTRGQQVTLSCSPISGHRSVSWYQQTPGQGLQFLFEYFSETQRNKGNFPGRFSGRQFSNSRSEMNVSTLELGDSALYLCASSIQGAWSNEKLFFGSGTQLSVL.

V gene TRBV5-8 combines with J gene TRBJ2-6; D is ambiguous. Germline V lookup: CDR1 SGHTS, CDR2 YDEGEE. The CDR3 loop spans 15 amino acids. Trimming shortened V by 0 bases and J by 0 bases, and 4 bases separated the two germline ends. The CDR3 region has the DNA TGTGCCAGCAGCTTGGGAGACTCTGGGGCCAACGTCCTGACTTTC. Protein sequence: CASSLGDSGANVLTF.

This chain connects TRBV19 to TRBJ2-2, with 12 bases matching TRBD1. J gave up 6 bases and V 8 bases, and 7 bases lay outside the gene matches. The germline gives CDR1 LNHDA, CDR2 SQIVND (reference sequence). The CDR3 has 15 residues. This CDR3 is CASQAWDRGPGELFF. In DNA form, the CDR3 reads TGTGCCAGTCAAGCCTGGGACAGGGGGCCCGGGGAGCTGTTTTTT.

The V and J genes are TRBV19 and TRBJ1-2; D not certain. The CDR3 contains 13 residues. In germline, CDR1 is LNHDA, CDR2 SQIVND (reference sequence). The V end was cut by 3 bases, the J end by 4 bases, with 9 bases between. This CDR3 is CASSMGGGYGYTF. The CDR3 DNA sequence: TGTGCCAGTAGTATGGGCGGAGGCTATGGCTACACCTTC. The full variable domain, in which reference TRBV19 and TRBJ1-2 provide the parts outside the CDR3, is DGGITQSPKYLFRKEGQNVTLSCEQNLNHDAMYWYRQDPGQGLRLIYYSQIVNDFQKGDIAEGYSVSREKKESFPLTVTSAQKNPTAFYLCASSMGGGYGYTFGSGTRLTVV.

The chain recombines TRBV25-1 with TRBJ2-2, with D perhaps matching TRBD1 (5 bases). The CDR3 sequence is 13 residues long. V lost 7 bases and J lost 4, with 10 bases in between. Germline V gives CDR1 MGHDK, CDR2 SYGVNS. Here the CDR3 DNA reads TGTGCCAGCATGAGCAGGGCCACCGGGGAGCTGTTTTTT. This gives the protein CASMSRATGELFF.

The chain joins TRBV27 to TRBJ2-6; 7 bases align to TRBD1. There are 16 residues in the CDR3. CDR1 is MNHEY, CDR2 SMNVEV, per germline (reference sequence). V dropped 5 bases and J dropped 3; count of bases not matched to a gene: 7. The CDR3 is CASSPGTVFGANVLTF. The CDR3 DNA sequence: TGTGCCAGCAGTCCCGGGACAGTCTTTGGGGCCAACGTCCTGACTTTC.

This clone has ten or more counts. This CDR3 is CASSFWGLVRPFF. The CDR3 region has the DNA TGTGCCAGCAGTTTCTGGGGACTAGTTCGGCCGTTCTTC. This chain links TRBV12-3 or TRBV12-4 with TRBJ2-1; 8 bases line up with TRBD2. V trimming: 3 bases; J trimming: 15 bases; junction bases outside the gene matches: 10. The CDR3 has 13 amino acids.

V is TRBV4-3 and J is TRBJ2-5, with TRBD2 matching over 8 bases. The V and J ends lost 6 bases and 5 bases, in that order; junction bases with no gene match: 8. Germline CDR1 reads LGHNA; CDR2 reads YSLEER. The CDR3 covers 14 residues. CDR3 in amino acids: CASSRGGGRETQYF. CDR3 nucleotide sequence: TGCGCCAGCAGTCGTGGCGGGGGGAGGGAGACCCAGTACTTC.